This TCR beta chain was obtained from a study of molecular identifiers for immune sequencing clone quantification. About the study: Four of five splits of RNA from 20,000 or 100,000 naive CD8 cells were sequenced in replicates.

Trimming removed 1 base from V and 1 base from J; junction bases left unmatched: 5. The CDR3 is made up of 17 amino acids. Germline loops: CDR1 SEHNR, CDR2 FQNEAQ (reference sequence). TCRdb re-derived calls from the PCR reads in MiXCR, one entry per CDR3 protein. The sample lists under 800,000 distinct CDR3 sequences, about 25% occurring once. As to this clonotype: As yet, its antigen is unknown.

Study-level findings and limits: It was shown that clones above 20 RNA copies held over 97% of effector molecules, but under 1% in naive cells.

The sequence was obtained from a human donor in good health. Some libraries in this study had Jurkat cell RNA spiked in. Material: naive CD8+ T cells from blood, with Jurkat cell RNA spiked in. Stated subset: FACS-sorted CD8+CD4-CCR7+CD45RA+ naive T cells. The chain joins TRBV7-9 to TRBJ2-3, with TRBD1 matching 10 bases. The CDR3 sequence: CASSLGDRGVGTDTQYF. CDR3 nucleotides: TGTGCCAGCAGCTTAGGGGACAGGGGAGTGGGCACAGATACGCAGTATTTT.